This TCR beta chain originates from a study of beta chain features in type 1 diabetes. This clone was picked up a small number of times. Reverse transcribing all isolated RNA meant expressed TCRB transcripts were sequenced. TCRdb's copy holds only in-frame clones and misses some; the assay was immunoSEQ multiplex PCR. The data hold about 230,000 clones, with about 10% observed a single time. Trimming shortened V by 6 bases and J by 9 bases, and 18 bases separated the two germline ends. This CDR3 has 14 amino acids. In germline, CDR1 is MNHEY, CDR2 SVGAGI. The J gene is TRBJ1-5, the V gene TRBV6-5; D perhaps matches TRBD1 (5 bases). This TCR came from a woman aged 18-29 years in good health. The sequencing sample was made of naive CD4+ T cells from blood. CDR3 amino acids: CASRRQTIVGPQHF. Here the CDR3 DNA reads TGTGCCAGCAGGAGACAGACAATTGTTGGGCCCCAGCATTTT.